These 27 T cell receptor beta chains came from one sample sequenced in a study of PD-1 blockade in mismatch repair-deficient tumors. Here immunoSEQ multiplex PCR was the method, and the copy in TCRdb shows in-frame clones only, minus some. The sample comprises about 63,000 clones, around 88% of which are singletons, and approximately 15% rests with the top ten. The sample consisted of peripheral blood, taken 52 weeks after starting pembrolizumab. The source is an adult with mismatch repair-deficient cancer.

The CDR3 DNA sequence: TGTGCCAGCAGTTTTGTAAGGGTTGGCAATGAGCAGTTCTTC. Its protein is CASSFVRVGNEQFF. The chain employs TRBV28 and TRBJ2-1; no firm D call. Trimming stripped 3 bases from V and 6 bases from J, with 12 bases between. The length of the CDR3 is 14 residues. In germline, CDR1 is MDHEN, CDR2 SYDVKM.

This sequence joins TRBV19 and TRBJ1-4; the D is unclear. This CDR3 spans 15 amino acids. Germline V CDR1 and CDR2: LNHDA, SQIVND (reference sequence). The germline V and J ends were trimmed by 5 bases and 5 bases, with 15 bases remaining between them. CDR3 region: CASSPPNLGNEKLFF. The DNA of the CDR3 is TGTGCCAGTAGTCCTCCTAACCTAGGCAATGAAAAACTGTTTTTT.

CDR3 protein: CASSHGTGSSDTQYF. For the CDR3, the DNA is TGTGCCAGCTCACATGGGACAGGGAGTTCAGATACGCAGTATTTT. V usage is TRBV18 and J usage is TRBJ2-3, with 9 bases aligning to TRBD1. The trim removed 4 bases at V and 4 bases at J, leaving 6 bases unmatched. This CDR3 is 15 amino acids long. The germline CDR1 and CDR2 sequences are KGHSH and LQKENI. Together with reference TRBV18 and TRBJ2-3, the CDR3 gives the full variable domain: NAGVMQNPRHLVRRRGQEARLRCSPMKGHSHVYWYRQLPEEGLKFMVYLQKENIIDESGMPKERFSAEFPKEGPSILRIQQVVRGDSAAYFCASSHGTGSSDTQYFGPGTRLTVL.

The chain employs TRBV6-5 and TRBJ2-1; 10 nucleotides align to TRBD2. Germline values: CDR1 MNHEY, CDR2 SVGAGI. Trimming at V came to 3 bases and at J to 3 bases, leaving 2 bases not matched to a gene. The length of the CDR3 is 15 residues. This chain's CDR3 is CASSYSSGGYNEQFF. The CDR3 DNA is TGTGCCAGCAGTTATTCTAGCGGGGGCTACAATGAGCAGTTCTTC.

CDR3 DNA: TGCGCCAGCAGCTTGGGTGACTACAATGAGCAGTTCTTC. Translated, it gives CASSLGDYNEQFF. The chain links TRBV5-1 to TRBJ2-1; D remains ambiguous. The CDR3 totals 13 residues. The ends were cut back, 0 bases at V and 3 bases at J, with 4 bases in the middle. The germline gives CDR1 SGHRS, CDR2 YFSETQ.

The CDR3 nucleotides read TGCGCCAGCAGTCAATCACGGAAGGGAGCTAACTATGGCTACACCTTC. This translates into CASSQSRKGANYGYTF. The genes are TRBV23-1 and TRBJ1-2; D ambiguous. TRBV23-1 is an ORF; its function is uncertain. V lost 0 bases, J lost 0 bases, and 11 bases lay in between. This CDR3 has 16 amino acids.

In DNA form, the CDR3 reads TGTGCCAGCAGTGACTCGACTGGTACGCAGTATTTT. Protein product: CASSDSTGTQYF. The chain combines TRBV6-4 with TRBJ2-3; D gene unclear. Germline loops: CDR1 MRHNA, CDR2 SNTAGT. The germline V and J ends were trimmed by 0 bases and 8 bases, with 6 bases remaining between them. The CDR3 spans 12 residues.

The J gene is TRBJ1-5, the V gene TRBV6-1; maybe TRBD1 (5 bases). CDR1 and CDR2 from the germline V gene are MNHNS and SASEGT. This CDR3 is 16 amino acids long. Trimming stripped 1 base from V and 1 base from J, with 11 bases between. CDR3 loop: CASSEVGGMSNQPQHF. CDR3 DNA sequence: TGTGCCAGCAGTGAAGTGGGGGGTATGAGCAATCAGCCCCAGCATTTT.

The chain couples TRBV6-5 to TRBJ1-4; a weak D match, TRBD1 (6 bases). Germline V gene lookup returns CDR1 MNHEY and CDR2 SVGAGI. CDR3 size: 15 residues. V lost 7 bases to trimming and J lost 3 bases, with 15 bases between them. The CDR3, as DNA: TGTGCCAGCATGGGCTACAGGGCTCCTAATGAAAAACTGTTTTTT. This encodes CASMGYRAPNEKLFF.

CDR3 DNA sequence: TGTGCCAGCACGGTCCCTAGCGGGAGTTACGAGCAGTACTTC. This sequence encodes CASTVPSGSYEQYF. This chain connects TRBV28 to TRBJ2-7; 10 bases are shared with TRBD2. Germline CDR1 reads MDHEN; CDR2 reads SYDVKM. CDR3 length equals 14 residues. The V gene end was trimmed by 7 bases and the J gene end by 4 bases; junction bases not matched to a gene: 7.

The V and J genes are TRBV7-8 and TRBJ2-7; tentative D call: TRBD2 (5 bases). The CDR3 extends over 14 amino acids. Trimming removed 1 base at V and 5 bases at J, with 12 bases between. CDR1 SGHVS and CDR2 FQNEAQ come from the germline V gene. The CDR3 DNA reads TGTGCCAGCAGCTTAGGAGGGTCAAGGGACGAGCAGTACTTC. Protein sequence: CASSLGGSRDEQYF.

This chain links TRBV10-3 with TRBJ2-5, with 8 bases lining up with TRBD1. The CDR3 has 16 amino acids. Trimming removed 0 bases from V and 2 bases from J; junction bases left unmatched: 5. Germline V lookup: CDR1 ENHRY, CDR2 SYGVKD. The CDR3 loop is CAISESENRGQETQYF. DNA of the CDR3: TGTGCCATCAGTGAGTCGGAAAACAGGGGGCAAGAGACCCAGTACTTC.

This chain links TRBV14 with TRBJ2-7; the D gene is possibly TRBD1 (6 bases). V dropped 0 bases and J dropped 2 bases, with 32 bases sitting between them. The CDR3 spans 22 residues. CDR1 is SGHDN and CDR2 is FVKESK in the germline V gene. In nucleotides, the CDR3 is TGTGCCAGCAGCCAAGATCCGGCAAGGCACTTCGGGCGACAGGACTCCACCTACGAGCAGTACTTC. It is translated as CASSQDPARHFGRQDSTYEQYF. Supplemented by reference TRBV14 and TRBJ2-7, the full variable domain reads EAGVTQFPSHSVIEKGQTVTLRCDPISGHDNLYWYRRVMGKEIKFLLHFVKESKQDESGMPNNRFLAERTGGTYSTLKVQPAELEDSGVYFCASSQDPARHFGRQDSTYEQYFGPGTRLTVT.

The chain links TRBV6-6 to TRBJ2-1; D possibly corresponds to TRBD2 (6 bases). Germline V gives CDR1 MNHNY, CDR2 SVGAGI (reference sequence). Trimming cost V 6 bases and J 4 bases, with 16 bases left between them. The CDR3 runs to 15 residues. This chain's CDR3 is CASSYPSDAYNEQFF. As DNA, the CDR3 is TGTGCCAGCAGCTACCCTAGCGACGCATACAATGAGCAGTTCTTC.

The chain recombines TRBV25-1 with TRBJ2-5; unclear D gene. The CDR3 is 12 amino acids. V shed 4 bases and J shed 1 base, with 4 bases lying between them. Germline loops: CDR1 MGHDK, CDR2 SYGVNS. CDR3 DNA: TGTGCCAGCAGTGCCCCCCAAGAGACCCAGTACTTC. Residues: CASSAPQETQYF.

The chain recombines TRBV28 with TRBJ2-1, with a tentative D call TRBD2 (5 bases). This CDR3 has 17 amino acids. Trimming took 3 bases from V and 1 from J, leaving 16 bases between them. CDR1 is MDHEN and CDR2 is SYDVKM in the germline V gene. The CDR3 bases are TGTGCCAGCAGTTTTCCGCGAAGAATAGCGTCCTACAATGAGCAGTTCTTC. Amino acid sequence: CASSFPRRIASYNEQFF.

The chain joins TRBV6-5 to TRBJ2-7, with D possibly being TRBD1 (8 bases). This CDR3 is 14 amino acids long. V was shortened by 6 bases and J by 5 bases, with 17 bases between the two germline ends. Germline V gene sequence: CDR1 MNHEY, CDR2 SVGAGI. For the CDR3, the DNA is TGTGCCAGCAGCGGACAGGGAGGGGTAAACGAGCAGTACTTC. Its translation: CASSGQGGVNEQYF.

This chain links TRBV18 with TRBJ2-7; TRBD1 matches at 10 bases. The CDR3 runs 15 residues. The ends lost 3 bases at V and 6 bases at J; junction bases unmatched: 8. The germline V gene encodes CDR1 KGHSH and CDR2 LQKENI. CDR3 nucleotide sequence: TGTGCCAGCTCACCGCGGGACAGGGGTATGGGCGAGCAGTACTTC. This translates into CASSPRDRGMGEQYF.

The chain couples TRBV9 to TRBJ2-2; 7 bases line up with TRBD2. The V gene's germline CDR1 is SGDLS and CDR2 YYNGEE. The CDR3 has 14 amino acids. J lost 5 bases, V lost 1 base, and 2 bases had no gene match. The CDR3 DNA reads TGTGCCAGCAGCGTATTGGGGGGGACCGGGGAGCTGTTTTTT. It codes for CASSVLGGTGELFF.

This chain uses TRBV4-3 with TRBJ2-7; 7 bases agree with TRBD2. Germline V gene data show CDR1 as LGHNA and CDR2 as YSLEER. The CDR3 extends over 15 amino acids. The V and J ends lost 1 base and 2 bases, in that order; junction bases with no gene match: 5. The CDR3 protein is CASSQGWRGTYEQYF. CDR3 nucleotide sequence: TGCGCCAGCAGCCAAGGCTGGCGGGGGACCTACGAGCAGTACTTC.

The gene calls are TRBV7-6 and TRBJ2-7; D unclear. The CDR3 sequence is 15 residues long. V gave up 1 base and J gave up 3 bases, with 13 bases separating them. CDR1 is SGHVS, CDR2 FNYEAQ, per germline. CDR3 protein: CASSLGAGSYYEQYF. The CDR3 DNA reads TGTGCCAGCAGCTTAGGCGCCGGATCGTACTACGAGCAGTACTTC.

The chain is built from TRBV4-3 and TRBJ2-6, with TRBD2 matching 11 bases. Unmatched junction bases numbered 4, after V lost 0 bases and J lost 3 bases. The germline V gene has CDR1 LGHNA and CDR2 YSLEER. The CDR3 extends over 18 amino acids. CDR3 sequence (DNA): TGCGCCAGCAGCCAAGATTTACTAGCGGGAGTTGGGGCCAACGTCCTGACTTTC. Translation: CASSQDLLAGVGANVLTF.

The chain combines TRBV5-6 with TRBJ2-7; 12 bases are shared with TRBD2. V lost 4 bases, J lost 0 bases, and 5 bases stayed unmatched. This CDR3 spans 16 amino acids. Germline V CDR1 and CDR2: SGHDT, YYEEEE. This chain's CDR3 is CASSPGLAGYSYEQYF. In nucleotides, the CDR3 is TGTGCCAGCAGCCCCGGACTAGCGGGGTACTCCTACGAGCAGTACTTC. Full variable domain (rest looked up from reference TRBV5-6 and TRBJ2-7): DAGVTQSPTHLIKTRGQQVTLRCSPKSGHDTVSWYQQALGQGPQFIFQYYEEEERQRGNFPDRFSGHQFPNYSSELNVNALLLGDSALYLCASSPGLAGYSYEQYFGPGTRLTVT.

The V gene is TRBV10-2, the J gene TRBJ2-7, with D perhaps matching TRBD1 or TRBD2 (5 bases each). The CDR3 has 13 residues. Germline V gene lookup returns CDR1 WSHSY and CDR2 SAAADI. The ends were cut back, 6 bases at V and 3 bases at J, with 12 bases in the middle. In DNA form, the CDR3 reads TGCGCCAGCAGGCCCGGGACCCGCTACGAGCAGTACTTC. Translating it yields CASRPGTRYEQYF.

This clone was detected only once. The V and J genes are TRBV27 and TRBJ2-7; unclear D gene. CDR1 is MNHEY, CDR2 SMNVEV, per germline (reference sequence). Trimming took 3 bases from V and 4 from J, leaving 13 bases between them. CDR3 length equals 14 residues. The CDR3 region has the DNA TGTGCCAGCAGTTTTAACGGACCACAATACGAGCAGTACTTC. Protein product: CASSFNGPQYEQYF.

This clone showed up just a few times. This chain connects TRBV5-1 to TRBJ2-7, with TRBD1 matching over 10 bases. The V gene's germline CDR1 is SGHRS and CDR2 YFSETQ. CDR3 length equals 16 residues. Losses at the gene ends were 0 bases for V and 3 bases for J; bases not matched to a gene: 6. The CDR3: CASSLGHWTGGYEQYF. CDR3 DNA: TGCGCCAGCAGCTTGGGGCATTGGACAGGGGGCTACGAGCAGTACTTC.

V is TRBV5-4 and J is TRBJ2-2; TRBD2 aligns across 10 bases. The germline gives CDR1 SGHNT, CDR2 YYREEE (reference sequence). The CDR3 runs 18 residues. J lost 1 base, V lost 0 bases, and 6 bases had no gene match. CDR3 protein: CASSLGLAGAGNTGELFF. The CDR3 nucleotides read TGTGCCAGCAGCTTGGGGCTAGCGGGAGCTGGGAACACCGGGGAGCTGTTTTTT.